The 6 T cell receptor beta chains given below trace back to one sample, sequenced in a study of blood T cell repertoires in COVID-19. The repertoire was sequenced with immunoSEQ multiplex PCR; TCRdb's copy has only in-frame clones and lacks some. Here the sample spans approximately 220,000 clones, around 86% being singletons. Source material: PBMCs or T cells enriched from blood (not recorded which). These receptor sequences come from a woman in her 40s with acute COVID-19.

This chain links TRBV6-6 with TRBJ1-5; tentative D call: TRBD1 (5 bases). Trimming removed 8 bases at V and 7 bases at J, with 18 bases between. Germline V gene sequence: CDR1 MNHNY, CDR2 SVGAGI (reference sequence). The length of the CDR3 is 14 residues. As DNA, the CDR3 is TGTGCCAGCCTTCCGGGGGGTACCGGGCAGCCCCAGCATTTT. Translated, it gives CASLPGGTGQPQHF.

The chain carries TRBV19 and TRBJ2-1; 7 bases align to TRBD2. The trim removed 4 bases at V and 5 bases at J, leaving 8 bases unmatched. The CDR3 extends over 15 amino acids. Per germline, CDR1 LNHDA and CDR2 SQIVND (reference sequence). The CDR3 DNA is TGTGCCAGTAGTAGCGACCGGGACTACGACAATGAGCAGTTCTTC. Translating it yields CASSSDRDYDNEQFF.

This chain joins TRBV2 and TRBJ2-5; TRBD2 matches at 9 bases. The germline V gene has CDR1 SNHLY and CDR2 FYNNEI. J gave up 5 bases and V 4 bases, and 8 bases lay outside the gene matches. The CDR3 has 15 amino acids. CDR3 region: CASSGGSGSGETQYF. CDR3 DNA sequence: TGTGCCAGCAGTGGGGGTAGCGGGAGTGGCGAGACCCAGTACTTC.

As DNA, the CDR3 is TGCGCCAGCAGCTTGCAAGCCGGACAGCATGGCTACACCTTC. It specifies CASSLQAGQHGYTF. This chain uses TRBV5-1 with TRBJ1-2; weak D call: TRBD1 (6 bases). V gave up 1 base and J gave up 6 bases, with 13 bases separating them. Per germline, CDR1 SGHRS and CDR2 YFSETQ. The CDR3 totals 14 residues.

The chain joins TRBV19 to TRBJ1-1; unclear D gene. Germline CDR1 is LNHDA and CDR2 is SQIVND (reference sequence). Trimming shortened V by 3 bases and J by 1 base, and 9 bases separated the two germline ends. The CDR3 spans 14 residues. The CDR3 loop is CASSIRGGNTEAFF. The CDR3 nucleotides read TGTGCCAGTAGTATTCGGGGTGGGAACACTGAAGCTTTCTTT. Full variable domain (remainder filled in from reference TRBV19 and TRBJ1-1): DGGITQSPKYLFRKEGQNVTLSCEQNLNHDAMYWYRQDPGQGLRLIYYSQIVNDFQKGDIAEGYSVSREKKESFPLTVTSAQKNPTAFYLCASSIRGGNTEAFFGQGTRLTVV.

The rearrangement links TRBV10-1 to TRBJ1-1; D perhaps matches TRBD1 (6 bases). The CDR3 runs 14 residues. The germline CDR1 and CDR2 sequences are WNHNN and SYGVQD (reference sequence). Trimming stripped 4 bases from V and 4 bases from J, with 13 bases between. The CDR3 DNA reads as TGCGCCAGCAGTGCCCGACAGGTATCCACTGAAGCTTTCTTT. Protein: CASSARQVSTEAFF.